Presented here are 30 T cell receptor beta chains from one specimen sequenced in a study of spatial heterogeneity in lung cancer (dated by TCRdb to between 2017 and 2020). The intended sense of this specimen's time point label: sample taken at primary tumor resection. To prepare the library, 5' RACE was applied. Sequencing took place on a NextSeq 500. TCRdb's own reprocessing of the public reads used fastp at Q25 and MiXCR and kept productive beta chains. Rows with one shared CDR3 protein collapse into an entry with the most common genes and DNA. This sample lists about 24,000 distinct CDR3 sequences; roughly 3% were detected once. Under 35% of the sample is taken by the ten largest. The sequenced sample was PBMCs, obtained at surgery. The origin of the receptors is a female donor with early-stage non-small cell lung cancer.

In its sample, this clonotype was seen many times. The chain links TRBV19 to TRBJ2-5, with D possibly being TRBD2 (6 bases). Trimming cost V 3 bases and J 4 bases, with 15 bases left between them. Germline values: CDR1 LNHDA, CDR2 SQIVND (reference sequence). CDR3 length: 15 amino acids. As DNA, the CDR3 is TGTGCCAGTAGTATGGGTCCGGGAGTCGGAGAGACCCAGTACTTC. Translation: CASSMGPGVGETQYF.

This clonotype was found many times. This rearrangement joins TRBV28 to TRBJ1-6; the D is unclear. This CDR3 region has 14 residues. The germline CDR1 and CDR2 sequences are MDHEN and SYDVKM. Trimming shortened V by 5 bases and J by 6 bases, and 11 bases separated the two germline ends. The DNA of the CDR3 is TGTGCCAGCAGTCCCGGAGTTGCTAATTCACCCCTCCACTTT. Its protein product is CASSPGVANSPLHF.

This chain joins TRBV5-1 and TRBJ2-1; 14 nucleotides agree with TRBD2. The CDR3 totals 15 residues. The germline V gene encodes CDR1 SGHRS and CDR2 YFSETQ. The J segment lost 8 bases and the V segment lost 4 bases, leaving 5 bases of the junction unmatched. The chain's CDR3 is CASSQGLAGVDEQFF. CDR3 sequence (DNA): TGCGCCAGCAGCCAGGGACTAGCGGGAGTCGATGAGCAGTTCTTC.

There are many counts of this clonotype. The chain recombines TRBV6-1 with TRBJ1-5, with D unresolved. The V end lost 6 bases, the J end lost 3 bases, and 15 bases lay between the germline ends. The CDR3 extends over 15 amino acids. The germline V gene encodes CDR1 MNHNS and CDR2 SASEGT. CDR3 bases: TGTGCCAGCAGCCGACCTCCTGGGGTCAATCAGCCCCAGCATTTT. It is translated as CASSRPPGVNQPQHF.

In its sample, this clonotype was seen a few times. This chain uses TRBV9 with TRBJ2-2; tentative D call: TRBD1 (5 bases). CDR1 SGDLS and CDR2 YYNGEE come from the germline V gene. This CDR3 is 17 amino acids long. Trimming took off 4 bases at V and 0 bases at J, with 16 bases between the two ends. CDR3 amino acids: CASSTQGHSANTGELFF. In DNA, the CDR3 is TGTGCCAGCAGCACCCAAGGACATTCCGCGAACACCGGGGAGCTGTTTTTT. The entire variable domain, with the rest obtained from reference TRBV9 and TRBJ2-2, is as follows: DSGVTQTPKHLITATGQRVTLRCSPRSGDLSVYWYQQSLDQGLQFLIQYYNGEERAKGNILERFSAQQFPDLHSELNLSSLELGDSALYFCASSTQGHSANTGELFFGEGSRLTVL.

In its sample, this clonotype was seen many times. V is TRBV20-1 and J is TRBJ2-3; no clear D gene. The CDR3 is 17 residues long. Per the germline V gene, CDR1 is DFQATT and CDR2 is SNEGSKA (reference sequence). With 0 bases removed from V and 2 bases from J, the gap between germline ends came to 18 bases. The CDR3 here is CSARDRASLVVTDTQYF. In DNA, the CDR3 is TGCAGTGCTAGAGATCGTGCTAGTCTAGTTGTCACAGATACGCAGTATTTT.

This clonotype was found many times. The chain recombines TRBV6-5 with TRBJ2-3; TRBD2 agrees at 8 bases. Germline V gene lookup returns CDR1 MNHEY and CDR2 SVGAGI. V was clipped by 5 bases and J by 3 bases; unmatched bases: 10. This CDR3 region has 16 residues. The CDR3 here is CASSPVVSGMTDTQYF. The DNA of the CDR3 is TGTGCCAGCAGTCCCGTCGTTAGCGGGATGACAGATACGCAGTATTTT.

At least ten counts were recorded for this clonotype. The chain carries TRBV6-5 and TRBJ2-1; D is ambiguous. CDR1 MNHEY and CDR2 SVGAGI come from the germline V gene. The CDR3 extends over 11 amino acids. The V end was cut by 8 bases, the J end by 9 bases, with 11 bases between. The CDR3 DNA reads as TGTGCCAGCCGGTCCACGGGTGAGCAGTTCTTC. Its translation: CASRSTGEQFF.

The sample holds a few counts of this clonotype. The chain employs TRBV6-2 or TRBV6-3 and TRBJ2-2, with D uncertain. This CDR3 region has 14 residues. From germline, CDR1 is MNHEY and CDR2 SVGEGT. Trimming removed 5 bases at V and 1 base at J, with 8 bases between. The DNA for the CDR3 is TGTGCCAGCAGTGGACGGTGGAACACCGGGGAGCTGTTTTTT. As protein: CASSGRWNTGELFF.

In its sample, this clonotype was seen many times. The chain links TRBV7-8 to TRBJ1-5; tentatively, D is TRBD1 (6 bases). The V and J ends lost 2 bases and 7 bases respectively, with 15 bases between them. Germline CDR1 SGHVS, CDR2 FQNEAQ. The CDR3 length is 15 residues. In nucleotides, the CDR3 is TGTGCCAGCAGCTTAAACCACAGGGACACGCAGCCCCAGCATTTT. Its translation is CASSLNHRDTQPQHF.

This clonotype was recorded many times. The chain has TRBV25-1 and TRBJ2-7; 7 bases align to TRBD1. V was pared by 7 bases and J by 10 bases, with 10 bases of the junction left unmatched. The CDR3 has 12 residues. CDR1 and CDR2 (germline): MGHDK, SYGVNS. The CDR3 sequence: CASTQTGSDQYF. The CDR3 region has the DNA TGTGCCAGCACCCAGACAGGGTCAGACCAGTACTTC.

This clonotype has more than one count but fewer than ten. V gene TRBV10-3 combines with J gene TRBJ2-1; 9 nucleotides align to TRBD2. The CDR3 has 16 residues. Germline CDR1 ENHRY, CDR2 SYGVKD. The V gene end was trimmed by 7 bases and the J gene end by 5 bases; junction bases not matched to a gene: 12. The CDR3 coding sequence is TGTGCCATCACCCGTTCCCTAGCGGGGACAAACAATGAGCAGTTCTTC. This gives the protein CAITRSLAGTNNEQFF.

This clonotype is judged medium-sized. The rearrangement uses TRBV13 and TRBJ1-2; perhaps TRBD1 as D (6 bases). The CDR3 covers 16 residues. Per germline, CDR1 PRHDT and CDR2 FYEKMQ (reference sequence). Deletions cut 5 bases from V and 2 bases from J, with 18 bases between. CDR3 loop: CASSPNQDRTNYGYTF. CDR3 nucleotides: TGTGCCAGCAGCCCAAACCAGGACAGAACAAACTATGGCTACACCTTC.

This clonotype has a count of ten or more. This chain's CDR3 is CASRDTSGREQFF. Written as DNA, the CDR3 is TGTGCCAGCAGAGATACTAGCGGACGTGAGCAGTTCTTC. The chain uses TRBV28 and TRBJ2-1; TRBD2 matches at 8 bases. CDR3 length equals 13 residues. Trimming removed 6 bases from V and 9 bases from J; junction bases left unmatched: 7. Germline V gene data show CDR1 as MDHEN and CDR2 as SYDVKM.

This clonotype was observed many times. The chain's CDR3 is CASSLSPSPNTGELFF. CDR3 coding DNA: TGTGCCAGCAGTTTATCGCCTAGCCCGAACACCGGGGAGCTGTTTTTT. The gene calls are TRBV27 and TRBJ2-2, with D perhaps TRBD2 (5 bases). This CDR3 has 16 residues. Germline V CDR1 and CDR2: MNHEY, SMNVEV (reference sequence). Trimming shortened V by 0 bases and J by 0 bases, and 8 bases separated the two germline ends.

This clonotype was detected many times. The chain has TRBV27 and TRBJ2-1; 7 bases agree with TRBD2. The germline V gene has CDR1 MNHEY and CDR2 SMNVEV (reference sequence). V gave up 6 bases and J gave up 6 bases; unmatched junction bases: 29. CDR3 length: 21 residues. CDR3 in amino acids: CASSTRWGGKKKAGATNEQFF. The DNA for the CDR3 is TGTGCCAGCAGCACCAGGTGGGGAGGGAAAAAAAAGGCGGGAGCCACCAATGAGCAGTTCTTC.

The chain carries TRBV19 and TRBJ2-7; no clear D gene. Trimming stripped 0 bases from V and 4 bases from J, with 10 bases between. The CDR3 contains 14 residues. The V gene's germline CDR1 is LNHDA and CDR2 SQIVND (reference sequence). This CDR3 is CASSIERQSYEQYF. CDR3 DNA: TGTGCCAGTAGTATAGAACGACAATCATACGAGCAGTACTTC.

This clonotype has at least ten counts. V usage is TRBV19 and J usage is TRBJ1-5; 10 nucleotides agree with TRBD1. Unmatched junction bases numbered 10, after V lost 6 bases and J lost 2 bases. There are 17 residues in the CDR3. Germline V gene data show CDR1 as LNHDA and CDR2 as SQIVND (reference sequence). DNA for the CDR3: TGTGCCAGTAGGCCGGGACAGGGGACGAGTGGCAATCAGCCCCAGCATTTT. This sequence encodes CASRPGQGTSGNQPQHF.

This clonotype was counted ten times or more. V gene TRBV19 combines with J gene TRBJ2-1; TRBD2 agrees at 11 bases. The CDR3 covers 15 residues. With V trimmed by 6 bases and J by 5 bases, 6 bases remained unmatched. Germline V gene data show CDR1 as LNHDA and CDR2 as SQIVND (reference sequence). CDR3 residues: CASSRWGLADNEQFF. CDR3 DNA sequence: TGTGCCAGTAGCCGATGGGGACTAGCGGACAATGAGCAGTTCTTC.

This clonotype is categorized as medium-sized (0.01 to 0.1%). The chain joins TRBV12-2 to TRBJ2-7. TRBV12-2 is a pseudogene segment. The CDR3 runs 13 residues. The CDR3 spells CASRRHYSYEQYF. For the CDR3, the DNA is TGTGCAAGTCGCCGCCACTACTCCTACGAGCAGTACTTC.

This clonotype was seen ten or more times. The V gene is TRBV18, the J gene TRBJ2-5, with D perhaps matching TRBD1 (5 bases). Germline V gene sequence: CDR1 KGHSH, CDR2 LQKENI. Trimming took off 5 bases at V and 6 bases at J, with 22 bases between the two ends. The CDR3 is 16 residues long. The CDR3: CASSFMGQSFGKTQYF. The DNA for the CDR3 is TGTGCCAGCTCATTCATGGGGCAGTCCTTTGGAAAGACCCAGTACTTC. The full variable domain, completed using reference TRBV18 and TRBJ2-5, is NAGVMQNPRHLVRRRGQEARLRCSPMKGHSHVYWYRQLPEEGLKFMVYLQKENIIDESGMPKERFSAEFPKEGPSILRIQQVVRGDSAAYFCASSFMGQSFGKTQYFGPGTRLLVL.

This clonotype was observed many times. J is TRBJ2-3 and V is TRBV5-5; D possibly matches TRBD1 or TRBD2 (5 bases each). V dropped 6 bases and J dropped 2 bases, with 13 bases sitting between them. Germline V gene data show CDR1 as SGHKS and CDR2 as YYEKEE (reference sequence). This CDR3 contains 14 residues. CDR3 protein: CASNEGRPTDTQYF. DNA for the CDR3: TGTGCCAGCAATGAGGGGCGCCCCACAGATACGCAGTATTTT.

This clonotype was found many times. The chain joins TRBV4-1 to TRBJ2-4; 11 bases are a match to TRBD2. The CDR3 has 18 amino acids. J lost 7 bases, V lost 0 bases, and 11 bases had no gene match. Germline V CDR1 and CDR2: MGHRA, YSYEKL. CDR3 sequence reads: CASSQDLLAGGLRNIQYF. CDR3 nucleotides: TGCGCCAGCAGCCAAGATCTTCTAGCGGGAGGTCTGAGGAACATTCAGTACTTC.

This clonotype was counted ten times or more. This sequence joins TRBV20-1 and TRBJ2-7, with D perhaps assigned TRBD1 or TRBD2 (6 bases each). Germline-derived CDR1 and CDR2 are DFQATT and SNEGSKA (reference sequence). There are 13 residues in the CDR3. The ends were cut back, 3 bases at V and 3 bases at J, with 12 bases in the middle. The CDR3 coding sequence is TGCAGTGCTAGGGGGGGCGTGGACTACGAGCAGTACTTC. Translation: CSARGGVDYEQYF.

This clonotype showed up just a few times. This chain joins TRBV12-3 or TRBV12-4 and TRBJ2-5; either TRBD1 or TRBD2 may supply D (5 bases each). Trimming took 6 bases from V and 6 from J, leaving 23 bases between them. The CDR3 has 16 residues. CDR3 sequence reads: CASRETRGATSKTQYF. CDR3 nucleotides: TGTGCCAGCAGGGAGACGAGGGGTGCAACGTCGAAGACCCAGTACTTC.

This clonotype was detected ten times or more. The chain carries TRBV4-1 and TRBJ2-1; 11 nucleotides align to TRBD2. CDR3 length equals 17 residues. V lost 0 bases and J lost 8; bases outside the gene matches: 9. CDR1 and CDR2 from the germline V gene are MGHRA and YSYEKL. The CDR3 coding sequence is TGCGCCAGCAGCCAAGAAATAGCGGGAGGGCCGTGGGATGAGCAGTTCTTC. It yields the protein CASSQEIAGGPWDEQFF.

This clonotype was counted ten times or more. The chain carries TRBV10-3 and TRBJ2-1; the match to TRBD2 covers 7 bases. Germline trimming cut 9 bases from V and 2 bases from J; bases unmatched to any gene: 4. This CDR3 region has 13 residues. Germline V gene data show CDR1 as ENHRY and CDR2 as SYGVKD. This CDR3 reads CAIGLVPYNEQFF. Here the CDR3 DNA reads TGTGCCATAGGACTAGTCCCCTACAATGAGCAGTTCTTC.

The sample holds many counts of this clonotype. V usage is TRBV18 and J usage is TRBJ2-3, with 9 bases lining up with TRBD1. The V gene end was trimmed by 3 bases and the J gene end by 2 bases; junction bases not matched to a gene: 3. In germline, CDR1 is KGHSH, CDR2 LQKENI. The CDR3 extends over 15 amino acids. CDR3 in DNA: TGTGCCAGCTCACCGGAACAGGGGGCCACAGATACGCAGTATTTT. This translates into CASSPEQGATDTQYF.

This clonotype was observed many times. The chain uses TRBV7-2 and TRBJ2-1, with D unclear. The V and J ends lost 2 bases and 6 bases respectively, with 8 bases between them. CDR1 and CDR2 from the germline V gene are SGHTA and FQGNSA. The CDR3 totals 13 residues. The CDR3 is CASSLFLSNEQFF. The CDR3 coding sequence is TGTGCCAGCAGCTTATTCCTCTCCAATGAGCAGTTCTTC.

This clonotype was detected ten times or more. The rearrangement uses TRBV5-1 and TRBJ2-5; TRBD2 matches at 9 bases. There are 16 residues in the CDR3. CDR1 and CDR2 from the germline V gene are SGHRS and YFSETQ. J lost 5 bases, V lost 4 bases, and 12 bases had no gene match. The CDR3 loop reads CASSPALAGALETQYF. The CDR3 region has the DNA TGCGCCAGCAGCCCGGCCTTAGCGGGAGCCCTTGAGACCCAGTACTTC.